These 27 T cell receptor beta chains originate from one sample sequenced in a study of T cells in Graves' hyperthyroidism and ophthalmopathy. RNA transcripts were the template for amplifying TCR beta CDR3 regions. First-round RT-PCR with HTBI primers amplified the TCR CDR3 region. TCRdb re-analysed the multiplex PCR reads in MiXCR, keeping a single row per CDR3 protein. The table lists over 700,000 distinct CDR3 sequences, approximately 40% of them singletons. Specimen: blood. The receptors here all came from a man younger than 35 with Graves' hyperthyroidism.

This clonotype was seen at least ten times. The V gene is TRBV25-1, the J gene TRBJ1-3; possibly TRBD1 for D (5 bases). V lost 2 bases, J lost 4 bases, and 18 bases lay in between. The CDR3 covers 17 residues. The germline CDR1 and CDR2 sequences are MGHDK and SYGVNS. The CDR3 sequence: CASSEPASGTVGNTIYF. The CDR3 bases are TGTGCCAGCAGTGAACCGGCGTCCGGGACGGTCGGAAACACCATATATTTT.

This clonotype was seen a few times. The chain uses TRBV7-9 and TRBJ2-2, with TRBD2 matching over 7 bases. CDR1 SEHNR and CDR2 FQNEAQ come from the germline V gene (reference sequence). V shed 5 bases and J 1 base; nucleotides not matched to a gene: 4. The CDR3 is 15 residues long. CDR3 region: CASSTLAENTGELFF. In nucleotides, the CDR3 is TGTGCCAGCAGCACCCTAGCGGAGAACACCGGGGAGCTGTTTTTT.

V is TRBV7-8 and J is TRBJ2-7, with TRBD1 matching 10 bases. The CDR3 sequence is 15 residues long. The germline V gene encodes CDR1 SGHVS and CDR2 FQNEAQ. V dropped 5 bases and J dropped 4; count of bases not matched to a gene: 8. As DNA, the CDR3 is TGTGCCAGCAGCGGGGATGGACAGGGGGTTTACGAGCAGTACTTC. Protein sequence: CASSGDGQGVYEQYF.

This clonotype was observed at least ten times. V usage is TRBV19 and J usage is TRBJ1-5; D is ambiguous. V dropped 5 bases and J dropped 1 base, with 15 bases sitting between them. The CDR3 consists of 16 residues. Looked up from germline, CDR1 is LNHDA and CDR2 is SQIVND (reference sequence). The CDR3 DNA is TGTGCCAGTAGTCCGCGTGGTATGGAAAGCAATCAGCCCCAGCATTTT. Translated: CASSPRGMESNQPQHF.

This clonotype was detected only a few times. This chain connects TRBV6-5 to TRBJ1-4, with 7 nucleotides matching TRBD1. Trimming removed 3 bases from V and 10 bases from J; junction bases left unmatched: 8. CDR3 length equals 14 residues. The germline V gene has CDR1 MNHEY and CDR2 SVGAGI. CDR3 protein: CASSYSTGDAKLFF. The CDR3 coding sequence is TGTGCCAGCAGTTATTCCACAGGGGACGCAAAACTGTTTTTT.

This chain joins TRBV5-5 and TRBJ1-6, with D maybe TRBD1 (6 bases). V was cut by 3 bases and J by 2 bases, with 12 bases left in between. Germline values: CDR1 SGHKS, CDR2 YYEKEE (reference sequence). There are 16 residues in the CDR3. CDR3 sequence (DNA): TGTGCCAGCAGCTCATCAGGGGATACCTATAATTCACCCCTCCACTTT. Its translation: CASSSSGDTYNSPLHF.

The CDR3 nucleotides are TGTGCCATCGTCCCGGGACAGGGGACTGAAGCTTTCTTT. It yields the protein CAIVPGQGTEAFF. The chain has TRBV10-3 and TRBJ1-1; TRBD1 agrees at 10 bases. CDR1 is ENHRY, CDR2 SYGVKD, per germline. Trimming at V came to 8 bases and at J to 5 bases, leaving 5 bases not matched to a gene. The CDR3 runs 13 residues.

In this sample, this clonotype turned up a few times. The chain has TRBV4-1 and TRBJ2-7; the D gene is possibly TRBD2 (6 bases). Per germline, CDR1 MGHRA and CDR2 YSYEKL. This CDR3 has 14 residues. Trimming cost V 1 base and J 3 bases, with 10 bases left between them. Written as DNA, the CDR3 is TGCGCCAGCAGCCAAGTAGCGGATTTCTACGAGCAGTACTTC. This sequence encodes CASSQVADFYEQYF.

This clonotype showed up just a few times. The chain carries TRBV20-1 and TRBJ2-7, with 13 bases fitting TRBD2. Trimming took 1 base from V and 6 from J; bases not matched to a gene: 9. The CDR3 is made up of 16 amino acids. Germline CDR1 DFQATT, CDR2 SNEGSKA (reference sequence). The CDR3 spells CSARVWTSGSSSEQYF. CDR3 nucleotides: TGCAGTGCTAGAGTATGGACTAGCGGGAGCTCAAGCGAGCAGTACTTC.

The chain employs TRBV10-3 and TRBJ1-5, with D maybe TRBD1 (5 bases). The V gene lost 10 bases and the J gene lost 5 bases, with 15 bases spanning the gap. Germline CDR1 is ENHRY and CDR2 is SYGVKD. The CDR3 runs to 13 residues. The CDR3 is CATGAGMDQPQHF. As DNA, the CDR3 is TGTGCCACCGGGGCAGGGATGGATCAGCCCCAGCATTTT.

The J gene is TRBJ2-6, the V gene TRBV29-1, with TRBD1 as a possible D gene (6 bases). Deletions cut 2 bases from V and 2 bases from J, with 7 bases between. The length of the CDR3 is 14 residues. The V gene's germline CDR1 is SQVTM and CDR2 ANQGSEA. The DNA of the CDR3 is TGCAGCGTTGAAAGGGACACTGGGGCCAACGTCCTGACTTTC. Its translation: CSVERDTGANVLTF.

The rearrangement uses TRBV7-3 and TRBJ2-6; D unclear. The ends were cut back, 2 bases at V and 4 bases at J, with 15 bases in the middle. The CDR3 is made up of 17 amino acids. The germline V gene has CDR1 SGHTA and CDR2 FQGTGA. The CDR3 bases are TGTGCCAGCAGCTTAGGAGCAATCCCGCGGGGGGCCAACGTCCTGACTTTC. It translates to CASSLGAIPRGANVLTF.

Notes on this clonotype: A much larger clone lies a single base off, so this may be a read error. V and J are TRBV19 and TRBJ1-5; 8 bases align to TRBD1. The V and J ends lost 11 bases and 2 bases, in that order; junction bases with no gene match: 14. CDR1 is LNHDA and CDR2 is SQIVND in the germline V gene (reference sequence). The CDR3 is made up of 16 amino acids. The CDR3 nucleotides are TGTGCCCGTACCCCCGGGACAGGTTGGGGCAATCAGCCCCAGCATTTT. Protein sequence: CARTPGTGWGNQPQHF.

This clonotype occurred a few times. The CDR3 spells CASSPGTGGPTEAFF. CDR3 DNA sequence: TGTGCCAGCAGTCCTGGGACAGGGGGTCCCACTGAAGCTTTCTTT. V is TRBV12-3 or TRBV12-4 and J is TRBJ1-1, with 11 bases aligning to TRBD1. The CDR3 spans 15 residues. The V segment lost 5 bases and the J segment 4 bases; nucleotides outside the gene matches: 6.

The chain couples TRBV24-1 to TRBJ2-5; 9 nucleotides line up with TRBD2. The J segment lost 2 bases and the V segment lost 5 bases, leaving 8 bases of the junction unmatched. CDR1 is KGHDR and CDR2 is SFDVKD in the germline V gene. The length of the CDR3 is 16 residues. CDR3 bases: TGTGCCACCAGTGCTATCCTAGCGGGGACACAAGAGACCCAGTACTTC. This sequence encodes CATSAILAGTQETQYF.

The chain carries TRBV2 and TRBJ1-4; 7 positions agree with TRBD1. With 6 bases clipped from V and 6 bases from J, the junction kept 7 bases outside the gene matches. The germline gives CDR1 SNHLY, CDR2 FYNNEI. The CDR3 extends over 14 amino acids. CDR3 nucleotide sequence: TGTGCCAGCAGGAGGACAGGCCGTCATGAAAAACTGTTTTTT. It translates to CASRRTGRHEKLFF.

The chain recombines TRBV4-3 with TRBJ2-7; a possible D gene is TRBD1 (6 bases). The CDR3 runs to 15 residues. Trimming shortened V by 0 bases and J by 2 bases, and 11 bases separated the two germline ends. Looked up from germline, CDR1 is LGHNA and CDR2 is YSLEER. The CDR3 DNA reads as TGCGCCAGCAGCCAAGAGACCAGGGGAGCCTACGAGCAGTACTTC. Its protein product is CASSQETRGAYEQYF.

On this clonotype itself: A read error is likely, as this CDR3 ends without the conserved phenylalanine or tryptophan. The chain joins TRBV9 to TRBJ1-1, with D uncertain. From germline, CDR1 is SGDLS and CDR2 YYNGEE. Trimming left V 4 bases short and J 3 bases short, with 10 bases between. This CDR3 contains 13 residues. CDR3 amino acids: CASSPASYTEAFL. The CDR3 DNA reads as TGTGCCAGCAGCCCAGCATCGTACACTGAAGCTTTCCTT.

At least ten counts were recorded for this clonotype. The chain is built from TRBV19 and TRBJ1-1; D remains ambiguous. The V end was cut by 5 bases, the J end by 0 bases, with 16 bases between. Germline CDR1 and CDR2: LNHDA and SQIVND (reference sequence). The CDR3 covers 16 residues. The CDR3: CASSPGSGVLNTEAFF. The CDR3 DNA sequence: TGTGCCAGTAGTCCAGGATCAGGAGTCTTGAACACTGAAGCTTTCTTT.

This sequence joins TRBV4-1 and TRBJ1-5; D not resolved. The V gene lost 3 bases and the J gene lost 0 bases, with 9 bases spanning the gap. This CDR3 comprises 15 residues. Per the germline V gene, CDR1 is MGHRA and CDR2 is YSYEKL. CDR3 protein: CASSHKEGSNQPQHF. CDR3 DNA sequence: TGCGCCAGCAGCCACAAGGAGGGTAGCAATCAGCCCCAGCATTTT.

This clonotype was seen many times. The chain uses TRBV2 and TRBJ1-6; D is ambiguous. Germline assignment: CDR1 SNHLY and CDR2 FYNNEI. Trimming shortened V by 4 bases and J by 8 bases, and 12 bases separated the two germline ends. This CDR3 is 14 amino acids long. The CDR3, as DNA: TGTGCCAGCAGTGTAGGGAGCTTTGATTCACCCCTCCACTTT. It codes for CASSVGSFDSPLHF.

V gene TRBV6-1 combines with J gene TRBJ1-1; 9 positions match TRBD1. The CDR3 runs 16 residues. CDR1 MNHNS and CDR2 SASEGT come from the germline V gene. V shed 4 bases and J 1 base; nucleotides not matched to a gene: 7. In nucleotides, the CDR3 is TGTGCCAGCAGTGCCGGGACAGGGCCTGCGAACACTGAAGCTTTCTTT. Translating gives CASSAGTGPANTEAFF.

V is TRBV5-4 and J is TRBJ2-7, with D tentatively TRBD2 (8 bases). V dropped 0 bases and J dropped 2 bases, with 15 bases sitting between them. Germline V gene sequence: CDR1 SGHNT, CDR2 YYREEE (reference sequence). CDR3 length equals 16 residues. DNA for the CDR3: TGTGCCAGCAGCTTGGGAGGGGGCGGGGGGCCCTACGAGCAGTACTTC. It codes for CASSLGGGGGPYEQYF.

The rearrangement links TRBV29-1 to TRBJ1-2; tentative D call: TRBD1 (5 bases). This CDR3 comprises 16 residues. Germline CDR1 is SQVTM and CDR2 is ANQGSEA. V was shortened by 7 bases and J by 2 bases, with 23 bases between the two germline ends. CDR3 nucleotides: TGCAGCGCCCGACGGGGAGATGGGACCCAAAACTATGGCTACACCTTC. Translating gives CSARRGDGTQNYGYTF.

This clonotype was observed at least ten times. The chain recombines TRBV7-2 with TRBJ2-5; a possible D gene is TRBD1 (6 bases). CDR1 and CDR2 (germline): SGHTA, FQGNSA. Trimming cost V 4 bases and J 7 bases, with 13 bases left between them. The CDR3 spans 13 residues. The CDR3 DNA follows: TGTGCCAGCAGCTCCCAGGGGAGCGGGACCCAGTACTTC. Protein product: CASSSQGSGTQYF.

The V and J genes are TRBV12-3 or TRBV12-4 and TRBJ1-5; the D is unclear. CDR3 length equals 13 residues. Trimming removed 3 bases from V and 1 base from J, with 4 bases in between. In DNA, the CDR3 is TGTGCCAGCAGTTTTGTCAGCAATCAGCCCCAGCATTTT. This encodes CASSFVSNQPQHF.

This clonotype was detected a few times. V is TRBV7-8 and J is TRBJ1-1; D call uncertain. In germline, CDR1 is SGHVS, CDR2 FQNEAQ. The CDR3 spans 16 residues. V gave up 5 bases and J gave up 0 bases, with 16 bases separating them. The DNA of the CDR3 is TGTGCCAGCAGCCCCCTCGTTGTTCCGTTGAACACTGAAGCTTTCTTT. This codes for CASSPLVVPLNTEAFF.